The clone carrying this T cell receptor (beta chain) was counted a single time. V lost 0 bases to trimming and J lost 0 bases, with 14 bases between them. The CDR3 loop spans 17 amino acids. Germline V gene data show CDR1 as MGHRA and CDR2 as YSYEKL. This sample was taken from a study of cytomegalovirus exposure and HLA in healthy donors. With 60 Vbeta and 13 Jbeta primers, the PCR was carried out. This table comes from immunoSEQ multiplex PCR, and its TCRdb copy is limited to in-frame clones, with some not included. This sample has roughly 250,000 clones; 80% occur once, and the top ten carry about 0.29%.

The TCR originated in a girl under 10 years old in good health and CMV-seronegative. The chain recombines TRBV4-1 with TRBJ1-2; tentatively, D is TRBD1 (5 bases). The source material was PBMCs. CDR3 protein: CASSQERRVLANYGYTF. In nucleotides, the CDR3 is TGCGCCAGCAGCCAAGAACGCAGGGTCCTAGCTAACTATGGCTACACCTTC.